This T cell receptor (beta chain) came from a study of cytomegalovirus exposure and HLA in healthy donors. This CDR3 is built from 15 residues. The V and J ends lost 6 bases and 0 bases, in that order; junction bases with no gene match: 4. Germline V gives CDR1 SNHLY, CDR2 FYNNEI. Measured with immunoSEQ multiplex PCR; TCRdb has only the in-frame clones, and not every one. Of 120,000 or so clones in the sample, 88% were seen once. This chain joins TRBV2 and TRBJ1-5, with 8 nucleotides matching TRBD1. Material: PBMCs. The origin of this receptor is a man aged 25-45 years in good health and CMV-seronegative. The CDR3 reads CASREQGDSNQPQHF. CDR3 sequence (DNA): TGTGCCAGCAGGGAACAGGGGGATAGCAATCAGCCCCAGCATTTT.